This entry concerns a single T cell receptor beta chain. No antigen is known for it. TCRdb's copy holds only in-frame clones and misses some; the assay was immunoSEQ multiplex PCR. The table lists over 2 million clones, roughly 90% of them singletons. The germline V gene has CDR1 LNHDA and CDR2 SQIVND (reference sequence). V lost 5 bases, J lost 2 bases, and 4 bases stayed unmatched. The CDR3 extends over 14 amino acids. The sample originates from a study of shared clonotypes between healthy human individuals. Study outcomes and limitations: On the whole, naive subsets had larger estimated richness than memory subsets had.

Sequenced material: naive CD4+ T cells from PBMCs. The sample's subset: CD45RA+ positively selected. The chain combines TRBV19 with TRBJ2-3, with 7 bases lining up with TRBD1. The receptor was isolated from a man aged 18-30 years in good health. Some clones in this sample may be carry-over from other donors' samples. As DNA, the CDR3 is TGTGCCAGTAGTGGGACAGATCACACAGATACGCAGTATTTT. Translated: CASSGTDHTDTQYF.